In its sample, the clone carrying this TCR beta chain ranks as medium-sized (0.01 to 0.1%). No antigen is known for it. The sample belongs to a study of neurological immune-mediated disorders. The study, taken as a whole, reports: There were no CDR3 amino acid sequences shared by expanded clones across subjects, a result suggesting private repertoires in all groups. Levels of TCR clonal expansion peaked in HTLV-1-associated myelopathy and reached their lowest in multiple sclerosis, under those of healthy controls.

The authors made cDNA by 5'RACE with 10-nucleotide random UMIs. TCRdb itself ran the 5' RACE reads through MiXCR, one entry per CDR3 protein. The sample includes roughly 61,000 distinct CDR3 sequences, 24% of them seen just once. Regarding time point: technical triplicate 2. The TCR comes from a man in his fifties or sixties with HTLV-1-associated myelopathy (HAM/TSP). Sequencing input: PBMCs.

Written as DNA, the CDR3 is TGCAGTGCTAGATTTAATACAGGGGAGCAGTACTTC. Translated: CSARFNTGEQYF. The chain has TRBV20-1 and TRBJ2-7, with D maybe TRBD1 (6 bases). The CDR3 length is 12 residues. Germline CDR1 reads DFQATT; CDR2 reads SNEGSKA (reference sequence). Deletions cut 2 bases from V and 7 bases from J, with 12 bases between.